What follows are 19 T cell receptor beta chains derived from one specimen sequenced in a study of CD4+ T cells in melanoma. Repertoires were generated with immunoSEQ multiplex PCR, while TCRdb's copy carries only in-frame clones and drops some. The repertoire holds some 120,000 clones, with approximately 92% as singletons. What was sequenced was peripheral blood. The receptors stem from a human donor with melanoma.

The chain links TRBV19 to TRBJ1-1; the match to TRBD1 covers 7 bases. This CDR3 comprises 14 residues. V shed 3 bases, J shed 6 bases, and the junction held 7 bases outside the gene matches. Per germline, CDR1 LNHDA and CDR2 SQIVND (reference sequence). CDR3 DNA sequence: TGTGCCAGTAGTATGACAGGGAGCTTCCCTGAAGCTTTCTTT. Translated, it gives CASSMTGSFPEAFF.

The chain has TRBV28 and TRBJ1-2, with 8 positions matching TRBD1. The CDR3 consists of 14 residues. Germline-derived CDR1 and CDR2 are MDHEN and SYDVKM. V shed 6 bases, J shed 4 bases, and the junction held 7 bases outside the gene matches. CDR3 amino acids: CASSFGTGSYGYTF. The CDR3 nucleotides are TGTGCCAGCAGCTTTGGGACAGGCTCCTATGGCTACACCTTC.

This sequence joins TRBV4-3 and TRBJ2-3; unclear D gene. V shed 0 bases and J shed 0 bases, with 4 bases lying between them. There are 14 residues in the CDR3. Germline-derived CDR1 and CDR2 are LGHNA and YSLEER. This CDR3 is CASSQDLSTDTQYF. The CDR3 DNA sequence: TGCGCCAGCAGCCAAGATCTTAGCACAGATACGCAGTATTTT.

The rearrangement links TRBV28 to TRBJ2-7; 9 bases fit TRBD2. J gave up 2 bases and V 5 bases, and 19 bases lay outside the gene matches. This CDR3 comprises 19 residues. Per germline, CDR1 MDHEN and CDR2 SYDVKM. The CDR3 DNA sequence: TGTGCCAGCAGTCCGTGGACTAGCGTTGCCGGATTGGCGGCCTACGAGCAGTACTTC. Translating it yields CASSPWTSVAGLAAYEQYF.

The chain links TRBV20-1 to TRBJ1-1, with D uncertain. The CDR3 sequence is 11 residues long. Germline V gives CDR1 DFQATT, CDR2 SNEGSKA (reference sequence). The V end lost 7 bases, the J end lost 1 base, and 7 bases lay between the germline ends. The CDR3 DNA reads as TGCAGTGGCCAGACGAACACTGAAGCTTTCTTT. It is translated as CSGQTNTEAFF.

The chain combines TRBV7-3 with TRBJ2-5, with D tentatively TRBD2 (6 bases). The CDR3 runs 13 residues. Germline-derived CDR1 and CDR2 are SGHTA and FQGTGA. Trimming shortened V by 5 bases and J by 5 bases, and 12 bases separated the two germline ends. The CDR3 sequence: CASSRTKGETQYF. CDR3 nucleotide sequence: TGTGCCAGCAGCCGGACTAAGGGGGAGACCCAGTACTTC.

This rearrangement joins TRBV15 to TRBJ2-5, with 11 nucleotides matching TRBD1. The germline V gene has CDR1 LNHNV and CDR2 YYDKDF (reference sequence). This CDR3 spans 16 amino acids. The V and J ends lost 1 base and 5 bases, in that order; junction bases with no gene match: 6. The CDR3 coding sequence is TGTGCCACCAGCAGAGTCGGGACAGGGGGTTGGGAGACCCAGTACTTC. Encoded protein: CATSRVGTGGWETQYF.

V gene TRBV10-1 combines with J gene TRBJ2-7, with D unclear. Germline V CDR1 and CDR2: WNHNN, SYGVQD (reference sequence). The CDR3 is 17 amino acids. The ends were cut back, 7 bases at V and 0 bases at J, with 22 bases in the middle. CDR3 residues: CASIPPPPPLPSYEQYF. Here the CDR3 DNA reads TGCGCCAGCATTCCACCCCCTCCGCCCTTGCCCTCCTACGAGCAGTACTTC.

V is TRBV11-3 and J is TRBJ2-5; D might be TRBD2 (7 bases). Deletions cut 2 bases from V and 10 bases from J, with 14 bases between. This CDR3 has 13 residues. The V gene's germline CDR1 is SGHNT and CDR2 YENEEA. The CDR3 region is CASSLRSGEGQYF. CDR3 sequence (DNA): TGTGCCAGCAGCTTAAGGTCAGGGGAGGGCCAGTACTTC.

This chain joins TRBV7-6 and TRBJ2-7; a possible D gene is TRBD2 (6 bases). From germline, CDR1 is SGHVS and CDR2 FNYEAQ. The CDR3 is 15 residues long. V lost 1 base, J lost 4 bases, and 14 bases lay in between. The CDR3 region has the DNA TGTGCCAGCAGCTTAGGGACGGGGGTTCCTTACGAGCAGTACTTC. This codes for CASSLGTGVPYEQYF.

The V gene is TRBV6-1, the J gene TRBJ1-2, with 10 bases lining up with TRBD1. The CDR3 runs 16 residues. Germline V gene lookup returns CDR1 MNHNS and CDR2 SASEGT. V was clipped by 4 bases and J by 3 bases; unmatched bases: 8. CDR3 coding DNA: TGTGCCAGCAGTGCAAGTGGGGACAGGGGAGACTATGGCTACACCTTC. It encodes CASSASGDRGDYGYTF.

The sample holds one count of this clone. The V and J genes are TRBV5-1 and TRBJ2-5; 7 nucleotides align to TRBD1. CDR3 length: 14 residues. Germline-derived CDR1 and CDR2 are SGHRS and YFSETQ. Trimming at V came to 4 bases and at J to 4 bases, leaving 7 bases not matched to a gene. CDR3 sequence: CASSPQGQGETQYF. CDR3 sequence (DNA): TGCGCCAGCAGCCCACAGGGGCAGGGAGAGACCCAGTACTTC.

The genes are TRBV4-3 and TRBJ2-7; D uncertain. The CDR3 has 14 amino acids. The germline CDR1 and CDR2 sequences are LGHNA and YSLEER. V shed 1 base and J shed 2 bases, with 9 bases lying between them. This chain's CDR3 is CASSQARQAYEQYF. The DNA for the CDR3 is TGCGCCAGCAGCCAAGCAAGGCAGGCCTACGAGCAGTACTTC.

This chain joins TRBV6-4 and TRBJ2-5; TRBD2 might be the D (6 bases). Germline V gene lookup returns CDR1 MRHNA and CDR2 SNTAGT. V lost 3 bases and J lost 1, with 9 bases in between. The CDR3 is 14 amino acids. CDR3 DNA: TGTGCCAGCAGTGAGGGGGACTTCCAAGAGACCCAGTACTTC. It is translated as CASSEGDFQETQYF.

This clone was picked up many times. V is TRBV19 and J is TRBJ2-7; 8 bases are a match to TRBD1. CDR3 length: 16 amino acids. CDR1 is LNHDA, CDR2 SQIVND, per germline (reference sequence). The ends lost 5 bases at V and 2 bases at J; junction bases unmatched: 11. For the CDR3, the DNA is TGTGCCAGTAGTCCAATCTCGACAGGGGCGGCCTACGAGCAGTACTTC. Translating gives CASSPISTGAAYEQYF.

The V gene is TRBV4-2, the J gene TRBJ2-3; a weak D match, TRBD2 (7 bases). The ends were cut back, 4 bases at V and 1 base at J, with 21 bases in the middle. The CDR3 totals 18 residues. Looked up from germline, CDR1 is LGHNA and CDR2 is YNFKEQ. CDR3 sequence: CASSLTGSRRGGTDTQYF. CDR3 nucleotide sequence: TGTGCCAGCAGCCTAACAGGGAGCCGCCGGGGGGGCACAGATACGCAGTATTTT.

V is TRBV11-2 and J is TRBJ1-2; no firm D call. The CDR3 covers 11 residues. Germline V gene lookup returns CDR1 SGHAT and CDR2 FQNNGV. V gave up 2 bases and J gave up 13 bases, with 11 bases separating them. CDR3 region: CASSLIYHGTF. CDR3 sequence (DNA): TGTGCCAGCAGCTTAATTTATCATGGCACCTTC.

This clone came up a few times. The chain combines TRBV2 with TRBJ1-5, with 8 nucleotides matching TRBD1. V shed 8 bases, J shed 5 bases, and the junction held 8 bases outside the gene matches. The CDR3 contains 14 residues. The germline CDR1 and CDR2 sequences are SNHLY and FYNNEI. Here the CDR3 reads CASGSDRDDQPQHF. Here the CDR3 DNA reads TGTGCCAGCGGGTCGGACAGGGACGATCAGCCCCAGCATTTT.

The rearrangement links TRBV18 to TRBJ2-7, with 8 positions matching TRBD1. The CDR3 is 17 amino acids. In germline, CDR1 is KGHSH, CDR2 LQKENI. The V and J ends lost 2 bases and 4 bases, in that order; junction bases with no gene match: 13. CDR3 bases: TGTGCCAGCTCACCAAGGGCTTTACAGGGGGGACTTTACGAGCAGTACTTC. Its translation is CASSPRALQGGLYEQYF.